Sequencing of this T cell receptor beta chain was carried out in a study of cytotoxic CD8 clonotypes in ibrutinib-treated CLL. General observations from the study: Public clonotypes occurred uncommonly; on treatment, they contracted or remained stable. Clonality grew at ibrutinib response; at progression, it decreased back toward baseline.

TCRdb keeps only in-frame clones here, not all; method: immunoSEQ multiplex PCR. The sample lists over 100,000 clones; more than 55% were seen once. The V end was cut by 7 bases, the J end by 5 bases, with 5 bases between. This CDR3 has 11 amino acids. CDR1 is SNHLY and CDR2 is FYNNEI in the germline V gene. A word on this clone: The antigen is unknown.

This clonotype was sampled from a human donor with chronic lymphocytic leukemia. The chain recombines TRBV2 with TRBJ2-2; the D is unclear. This sample comprised PBMCs, obtained after 24 months of ibrutinib treatment. The CDR3 sequence: CASMGTGELFF. The CDR3 bases are TGTGCCAGCATGGGTACCGGGGAGCTGTTTTTT.